These 32 T cell receptor beta chains were sequenced from one sample in a study of radiation and T cells in renal cell carcinoma. TCRdb's copy holds only in-frame clones and misses some; the assay was immunoSEQ multiplex PCR. In the table there are 80,000 or so clones, 70% to 90% of which are singletons. Indicated time point: blood 4 weeks post-SBRT, at nephrectomy. Indicated treatment: 15 Gy SBRT to primary tumor, nephrectomy 4 weeks later. The sample here was blood, taken from a patient whose treatment included radiotherapy and nephrectomy. All receptors come from an older woman with renal cell carcinoma.

V and J are TRBV4-2 and TRBJ2-2; D tentatively reads TRBD1 or TRBD2 (7 bases each). Germline V gene data show CDR1 as LGHNA and CDR2 as YNFKEQ. Trimming cost V 4 bases and J 0 bases, with 15 bases left between them. CDR3 size: 17 residues. CDR3 loop: CASSRGEGAANTGELFF. CDR3 nucleotides: TGTGCCAGCAGCCGAGGGGAGGGGGCCGCGAACACCGGGGAGCTGTTTTTT.

The table lists this clone with a count of one. The V gene is TRBV28, the J gene TRBJ1-5; D not resolved. Between the trimmed V and J ends, which lost 3 bases and 0 bases, there was a span of 9 bases. This CDR3 spans 15 amino acids. Germline loops: CDR1 MDHEN, CDR2 SYDVKM. The CDR3 protein is CASSFGDYSNQPQHF. CDR3 DNA sequence: TGTGCCAGCAGTTTCGGAGACTATAGCAATCAGCCCCAGCATTTT.

The CDR3 DNA reads TGTGCCAGCTCGCCTGAGGGGATTCCTAACTATGGCTACACCTTC. It specifies CASSPEGIPNYGYTF. The rearrangement joins TRBV18 to TRBJ1-2, with a possible D match to TRBD1 (5 bases). This CDR3 is 15 amino acids long. CDR1 is KGHSH, CDR2 LQKENI, per germline. V was trimmed by 6 bases and J by 0 bases, leaving 14 bases between them.

The chain is built from TRBV19 and TRBJ1-2, with D perhaps TRBD1 (5 bases). Germline V gives CDR1 LNHDA, CDR2 SQIVND (reference sequence). Trimming took off 2 bases at V and 7 bases at J, with 14 bases between the two ends. This CDR3 has 14 residues. The CDR3 reads CASSISQGGFGYTF. The DNA of the CDR3 is TGTGCCAGTAGTATAAGTCAGGGTGGCTTTGGCTACACCTTC.

The rearrangement links TRBV28 to TRBJ1-2; the D is unclear. Trimming shortened V by 2 bases and J by 4 bases, and 11 bases separated the two germline ends. CDR1 MDHEN and CDR2 SYDVKM come from the germline V gene. CDR3 length: 14 residues. This chain's CDR3 is CASSLAAQTYGYTF. The DNA for the CDR3 is TGTGCCAGCAGTTTAGCGGCACAGACCTATGGCTACACCTTC.

V and J are TRBV2 and TRBJ1-3; 8 bases are shared with TRBD1. V shed 5 bases and J 1 base; nucleotides not matched to a gene: 16. This CDR3 has 19 amino acids. The V gene's germline CDR1 is SNHLY and CDR2 FYNNEI. CDR3: CASSHTRDRFRVSGNTIYF. CDR3 in DNA: TGTGCCAGCAGTCATACCCGGGACAGGTTTAGAGTATCTGGAAACACCATATATTTT.

J is TRBJ1-2 and V is TRBV11-2, with a weak D call TRBD1 (6 bases). From germline, CDR1 is SGHAT and CDR2 FQNNGV. Deletions cut 5 bases from V and 9 bases from J, with 25 bases between. This CDR3 has 16 amino acids. In DNA form, the CDR3 reads TGTGCCAGCAGCACCTGGCAGATACAGGGTCATCCAAGCTACACCTTC. This sequence encodes CASSTWQIQGHPSYTF.

The CDR3, as DNA: TGCGCCAGCAGCTTGGCAGATGGGGCCAACGTCCTGACTTTC. Protein product: CASSLADGANVLTF. This chain uses TRBV5-1 with TRBJ2-6; D unresolved. Germline CDR1 is SGHRS and CDR2 is YFSETQ. This CDR3 contains 14 residues. Trimming took off 0 bases at V and 3 bases at J, with 4 bases between the two ends.

This sequence joins TRBV6-5 and TRBJ2-7; the D is unclear. The germline gives CDR1 MNHEY, CDR2 SVGAGI. The V end lost 7 bases, the J end lost 6 bases, and 16 bases lay between the germline ends. There are 13 residues in the CDR3. The CDR3, as DNA: TGTGCCAGCAACCAAGTAGGAATATCCGAGCAGTACTTC. Protein product: CASNQVGISEQYF.

The chain is built from TRBV7-2 and TRBJ2-1; D is ambiguous. The germline CDR1 and CDR2 sequences are SGHTA and FQGNSA. The CDR3 runs to 12 residues. V was clipped by 3 bases and J by 3 bases, with 3 bases between them. The CDR3 region has the DNA TGTGCCAGCAGCTTTATCTACAATGAGCAGTTCTTC. It is translated as CASSFIYNEQFF.

J is TRBJ1-6 and V is TRBV5-4, with a tentative D call TRBD1 (5 bases). The V gene lost 3 bases and the J gene lost 7 bases, with 11 bases spanning the gap. Germline V CDR1 and CDR2: SGHNT, YYREEE (reference sequence). The CDR3 is made up of 14 amino acids. CDR3 coding DNA: TGTGCCAGCAGCTCGGGACGGGGGAATTCACCCCTCCACTTT. It translates to CASSSGRGNSPLHF.

J is TRBJ1-2 and V is TRBV7-2; D remains ambiguous. V gave up 1 base and J gave up 2 bases, with 11 bases separating them. The CDR3 has 15 amino acids. Germline CDR1 is SGHTA and CDR2 is FQGNSA. The CDR3 reads CASSLVGPGNYGYTF. For the CDR3, the DNA is TGTGCCAGCAGCTTAGTCGGCCCGGGGAACTATGGCTACACCTTC.

The rearrangement links TRBV4-2 to TRBJ1-5; D gene uncertain. V was clipped by 0 bases and J by 0 bases, with 6 bases between them. Germline V gives CDR1 LGHNA, CDR2 YNFKEQ. CDR3 length: 15 amino acids. CDR3: CASSQEMYSNQPQHF. The DNA for the CDR3 is TGTGCCAGCAGCCAAGAAATGTATAGCAATCAGCCCCAGCATTTT.

V and J are TRBV7-3 and TRBJ2-1; 13 bases line up with TRBD2. This CDR3 comprises 19 residues. With 0 bases clipped from V and 5 bases from J, the junction kept 10 bases outside the gene matches. Germline values: CDR1 SGHTA, CDR2 FQGTGA. The CDR3: CASSLTATSGGAGDNEQFF. The CDR3 nucleotides are TGTGCCAGCAGCTTAACCGCTACTAGCGGGGGGGCAGGAGACAATGAGCAGTTCTTC.

The rearrangement joins TRBV5-1 to TRBJ2-1, with TRBD2 as a possible D gene (5 bases). V was clipped by 0 bases and J by 0 bases, with 7 bases between them. The germline V gene has CDR1 SGHRS and CDR2 YFSETQ. This CDR3 has 15 amino acids. CDR3 amino acids: CASSLGGLSYNEQFF. CDR3 bases: TGCGCCAGCAGCTTGGGCGGGCTCTCCTACAATGAGCAGTTCTTC.

The chain joins TRBV6-1 to TRBJ2-1; 16 positions match TRBD2. Germline CDR1 is MNHNS and CDR2 is SASEGT. V lost 5 bases to trimming and J lost 9 bases; unmatched junction nucleotides: 7. This CDR3 has 16 amino acids. The CDR3 coding sequence is TGTGCCAGCAGTAAAGGGACTAGCGGGGGGGGCGGTGAGCAGTTCTTC. Translating gives CASSKGTSGGGGEQFF.

This chain uses TRBV5-4 with TRBJ2-1; 7 bases fit TRBD2. CDR3 length: 15 residues. V was pared by 2 bases and J by 2 bases, with 4 bases of the junction left unmatched. Per the germline V gene, CDR1 is SGHNT and CDR2 is YYREEE (reference sequence). In DNA form, the CDR3 reads TGTGCCAGCAGCTTAACTAGCGAGCCCTACAATGAGCAGTTCTTC. The encoded protein is CASSLTSEPYNEQFF.

V and J are TRBV10-3 and TRBJ2-1, with 12 bases that match TRBD2. Per germline, CDR1 ENHRY and CDR2 SYGVKD. The CDR3 length is 16 residues. With 6 bases clipped from V and 7 bases from J, the junction kept 10 bases outside the gene matches. The CDR3 sequence: CAIRDGTSGRANEQFF. DNA for the CDR3: TGTGCCATCAGGGACGGGACTAGCGGGCGGGCTAATGAGCAGTTCTTC.

This clone showed up just once. V is TRBV19 and J is TRBJ2-2; the D is unclear. Trimming took off 1 base at V and 4 bases at J, with 7 bases between the two ends. Germline V lookup: CDR1 LNHDA, CDR2 SQIVND (reference sequence). The CDR3 has 14 amino acids. The CDR3 loop is CASSIGTITGELFF. The CDR3 DNA reads TGTGCCAGTAGTATAGGGACGATCACCGGGGAGCTGTTTTTT.

V usage is TRBV4-1 and J usage is TRBJ1-2, with D perhaps TRBD1 (6 bases). The CDR3 runs to 16 residues. The V end was cut by 2 bases, the J end by 8 bases, with 21 bases between. The germline V gene encodes CDR1 MGHRA and CDR2 YSYEKL. The CDR3 spells CASSQSLFGGARGYTF. CDR3 DNA sequence: TGCGCCAGCAGCCAATCTCTTTTTGGGGGGGCCAGGGGCTACACCTTC.

V is TRBV7-2 and J is TRBJ1-6; D is possibly TRBD1 (6 bases). Germline lookup yields CDR1 SGHTA and CDR2 FQGNSA. V lost 4 bases to trimming and J lost 7 bases, with 11 bases between them. The CDR3 has 14 amino acids. This CDR3 reads CASSSGHANSPLHF. DNA for the CDR3: TGTGCCAGCAGCTCGGGACACGCAAATTCACCCCTCCACTTT.

This clone appeared once. This chain joins TRBV15 and TRBJ2-1; no definite D call. The CDR3 loop spans 17 amino acids. V was shortened by 3 bases and J by 0 bases, with 15 bases between the two germline ends. The germline CDR1 and CDR2 sequences are LNHNV and YYDKDF (reference sequence). This CDR3 reads CATSSPRGPSSYNEQFF. The CDR3 DNA reads as TGTGCCACCAGCAGCCCGAGAGGCCCGAGCTCCTACAATGAGCAGTTCTTC.

The chain is built from TRBV2 and TRBJ1-6; D remains unclear. CDR1 SNHLY and CDR2 FYNNEI come from the germline V gene. The CDR3 runs to 18 residues. Trimming removed 0 bases from V and 4 bases from J, with 16 bases in between. DNA for the CDR3: TGTGCCAGCAGTGAAGCGCTTCCGGGATCAACTTATAATTCACCCCTCCACTTT. This encodes CASSEALPGSTYNSPLHF.

V and J are TRBV7-9 and TRBJ2-1, with D hard to call. CDR3 size: 15 residues. V was pared by 2 bases and J by 4 bases, with 12 bases between. CDR1 and CDR2 from the germline V gene are SEHNR and FQNEAQ (reference sequence). The DNA for the CDR3 is TGTGCCAGCAGCTTACCCGGGTTTCTTTACAATGAGCAGTTCTTC. This sequence encodes CASSLPGFLYNEQFF. The whole variable domain, filled in from reference TRBV7-9 and TRBJ2-1, reads DTGVSQNPRHKITKRGQNVTFRCDPISEHNRLYWYRQTLGQGPEFLTYFQNEAQLEKSRLLSDRFSAERPKGSFSTLEIQRTEQGDSAMYLCASSLPGFLYNEQFFGPGTRLTVL.

J is TRBJ1-4 and V is TRBV4-1, with TRBD1 matching over 7 bases. Germline values: CDR1 MGHRA, CDR2 YSYEKL. CDR3 length equals 15 residues. Losses at the gene ends were 4 bases for V and 5 bases for J; bases not matched to a gene: 7. DNA of the CDR3: TGCGCCAGCAGCCTACAGACAGGGACAAATGAAAAACTGTTTTTT. Translation gives CASSLQTGTNEKLFF.

This clone was recorded only once. CDR3 bases: TGTGCCAGCAGCCAACATCCACAGGGATATGGCTACACCTTC. Its protein product is CASSQHPQGYGYTF. This chain links TRBV6-5 with TRBJ1-2; tentative D call: TRBD1 (6 bases). The CDR3 length is 14 residues. V lost 6 bases and J lost 5, with 16 bases in between. Per the germline V gene, CDR1 is MNHEY and CDR2 is SVGAGI.

The chain carries TRBV11-3 and TRBJ2-5, with 9 bases identical to TRBD1. The CDR3 runs to 16 residues. V trimming: 4 bases; J trimming: 2 bases; junction bases outside the gene matches: 8. Germline CDR1 SGHNT, CDR2 YENEEA. CDR3 loop: CASSSGTGGGQETQYF. In DNA form, the CDR3 reads TGTGCCAGCAGCTCTGGCACAGGGGGCGGACAAGAGACCCAGTACTTC.

This clone was recorded once. J is TRBJ1-2 and V is TRBV30; the D gene is possibly TRBD1 (5 bases). Germline V gives CDR1 GTSNPN, CDR2 SVGIG (reference sequence). The CDR3 sequence is 12 residues long. Trimming took off 3 bases at V and 4 bases at J, with 9 bases between the two ends. CDR3 DNA: TGTGCCTGGAGCCAGGGTGTCTATGGCTACACCTTC. It yields the protein CAWSQGVYGYTF.

This clone was seen just once. The gene calls are TRBV6-1 and TRBJ2-1; perhaps TRBD2 as D (7 bases). The germline V gene has CDR1 MNHNS and CDR2 SASEGT. This CDR3 is 15 amino acids long. Trimming took 4 bases from V and 15 from J, leaving 25 bases between them. CDR3 sequence: CASSAGHPRGGSLFF. CDR3 DNA: TGTGCCAGCAGTGCCGGACATCCGAGGGGGGGGTCCCTGTTCTTC.

This chain links TRBV19 with TRBJ1-1, with 10 positions matching TRBD1. The CDR3 length is 14 residues. Per germline, CDR1 LNHDA and CDR2 SQIVND (reference sequence). Trimming at V came to 7 bases and at J to 5 bases, leaving 7 bases not matched to a gene. CDR3 nucleotide sequence: TGTGCCAGTAATAGACAGGGGGCCGGTACTGAAGCTTTCTTT. Translation gives CASNRQGAGTEAFF.

This clone was seen just once. The V and J genes are TRBV19 and TRBJ1-3, with unresolved D. Germline V gives CDR1 LNHDA, CDR2 SQIVND (reference sequence). The length of the CDR3 is 15 residues. The V gene lost 1 base and the J gene lost 0 bases, with 7 bases spanning the gap. The CDR3 nucleotides are TGTGCCAGTAGTATAGGCACCATCTCTGGAAACACCATATATTTT. Protein: CASSIGTISGNTIYF.

As regards this clone: One end of the junction fails to match germline, which may point to a read error. V and J are TRBV7-7 and TRBJ2-7, with D possibly being TRBD1 or TRBD2 (5 bases each). There are 15 residues in the CDR3. The germline V gene has CDR1 SSHAT and CDR2 FNYEAQ (reference sequence). CDR3 bases: TGTGCTAGCAGCTTAAACCAGGACACCCGGGGCGAGCAGTACTTC. Amino acid sequence: CASSLNQDTRGEQYF.